This T cell receptor (beta chain) was retrieved from a study of quantifying T cell responses using KT2 cells. Across the study: cDNA was made from DNase-treated RNA using alpha and beta constant primers.

CDR3 length equals 15 residues. The ends lost 1 base at V and 5 bases at J; junction bases unmatched: 6. In germline, CDR1 is SGHTA, CDR2 FQGNSA. Known numbers of the T cell clone KT2 were added to PBMC. Regarding the study as a whole: Very high KT2 spike-in numbers caused saturation in KT2 sequence detection.

A single-stranded UMI oligo with SP2 sequence was ligated to cDNA 3' ends. The first PCR ran around 4 cycles with an equimolar RC1.1 and RC1.2 beta primer mix. TCRdb independently ran MiXCR on the UMI-ligation and nested PCR reads; one entry per CDR3 protein. The sample contains roughly 51,000 distinct CDR3 sequences, 9% to 15% of which appear only once. This clonotype was observed a handful of times. Its target is unknown. This receptor was taken from a human donor. Specimen: PBMCs spiked with cells of the T cell clone KT2. This rearrangement joins TRBV7-2 to TRBJ2-3, with 7 bases matching TRBD2. CDR3 in DNA: TGTGCCAGCAGCTTAGAATCCCGGGAGGTAGATACGCAGTATTTT. It specifies CASSLESREVDTQYF.